A selection of T cell receptor beta chains follows, all from one sample in a study of OX40 agonist ivuxolimab in advanced cancers. Here immunoSEQ multiplex PCR was the method, and the copy in TCRdb shows in-frame clones only, minus some. The sample lists approximately 70,000 clones, approximately 78% occurring once. The specimen comprised CD4+ or CD8+ T cells sorted from blood, sampled in a trial of the OX40 agonist ivuxolimab. Receptor source: an adult with an advanced solid tumor such as melanoma, head and neck, liver or kidney cancer. Both conserved end residues are part of each CDR3. D genes are given only for firm matches. Rows give clone size only sometimes, using once, few, many, or a class for an expanded clone.

TRBD2	TRBV18	TRBJ2-3	.	TGTGCCAGCTCACCGGCTAGCGGGCCCCCGGATACGCAGTATTTT	CASSPASGPPDTQYF
TRBD1	TRBV7-6	TRBJ2-7	.	TGTGCCAGCAGCCGGGACAGAGCCTACGAGCAGTACTTC	CASSRDRAYEQYF
.	TRBV19	TRBJ1-2	.	TGTGCCAGTACCCTTTCGCCCGGACGGAATTATGGCTACACCTTC	CASTLSPGRNYGYTF
.	TRBV11-2	TRBJ2-1	.	TGTGCCAGCAGCTTAGTATCCAGGTCCGGCTACAATGAGCAGTTCTTC	CASSLVSRSGYNEQFF
.	TRBV18	TRBJ1-2	once	TGTGCCAGCTCACCGGCTGGCAGTTACTATGGCTACACCTTC	CASSPAGSYYGYTF
.	TRBV18	TRBJ1-2	.	TGTGCCAGCTCACCACCGGTGGGGTCTAACTATGGCTACACCTTC	CASSPPVGSNYGYTF
.	TRBV28	TRBJ1-1	.	TGTGCCAGCAGCGGCCCAGGGGACATGAACACTGAAGCTTTCTTT	CASSGPGDMNTEAFF
.	TRBV7-2	TRBJ1-3	.	TGTGCCAGCAGCCCGAACAGGGTCCGCTTATCTGGAAACACCATATATTTT	CASSPNRVRLSGNTIYF
.	TRBV7-9	TRBJ1-1	once	TGTGCCAGCAGCTTTTCCCTGAACACTGAAGCTTTCTTT	CASSFSLNTEAFF
.	TRBV11-3	TRBJ2-1	.	TGTGCCAGCAGCTATAGAGGTCTTCATGAGCAGTTCTTC	CASSYRGLHEQFF
TRBD2	TRBV10-3	TRBJ2-1	.	TGTGCCATCAGTGAAAGCACTAGCGGGGGTGACGAGCAGTTCTTC	CAISESTSGGDEQFF
TRBD2	TRBV29-1	TRBJ2-3	.	TGCAGCGTTGGGACTAGCGGGAGCACAGATACGCAGTATTTT	CSVGTSGSTDTQYF
TRBD1	TRBV7-9	TRBJ1-2	.	TGTGCCAGCAGCTTAGACCTGGCAGGGGGTGGCTACACCTTC	CASSLDLAGGGYTF
TRBD2	TRBV9	TRBJ2-1	.	TGTGCCAGCAGCGGAGGACTAGCGGGGTACAATGAGCAGTTCTTC	CASSGGLAGYNEQFF
.	TRBV28	TRBJ1-2	.	TGTGCCAGCAGTCTCCCGGCTGCTATTAACTATGGCTACACCTTC	CASSLPAAINYGYTF
.	TRBV15	TRBJ2-5	.	TGTGCCACCAGCAGGGCTGAATGGGAGGCCCAAGAGACCCAGTACTTC	CATSRAEWEAQETQYF
.	TRBV1	TRBJ2-1	.	TGCACCAGCAGCCGGCCCGTGTCTAGCGGGGACAATGAGCAGTTCTTC	CTSSRPVSSGDNEQFF
.	TRBV11-2	TRBJ1-1	.	TGTGCCAGCATCGGACAGTTGAACACTGAAGCTTTCTTT	CASIGQLNTEAFF
.	TRBV27	TRBJ2-6	.	TGTGCCAGCAGTCCAGCTCAGGGAAACAGTGGGGCCAACGTCCTGACTTTC	CASSPAQGNSGANVLTF
TRBD1	TRBV6-6	TRBJ2-1	.	TGTGCCAGCAGATCCGGGACAGGGTACAATGAGCAGTTCTTC	CASRSGTGYNEQFF
.	TRBV19	TRBJ1-4	.	TGTGCCAGTAGGGAACGGCGGGGAAGAGAAAAACTGTTTTTT	CASRERRGREKLFF
TRBD2	TRBV7-9	TRBJ2-2	.	TGTGCCGCCCACTCGGGGGGCGGGGAGCTGTTTTTT	CAAHSGGGELFF
TRBD2	TRBV5-4	TRBJ2-1	.	TGTGCCAGCAGCCCACGACTAGCGGGAGGGATTGAGCAGTTCTTC	CASSPRLAGGIEQFF
.	TRBV6-5	TRBJ2-2	once	TGTGCCAGCAGGACAGCTACGAACACCGGGGAGCTGTTTTTT	CASRTATNTGELFF